Following are 18 T cell receptor beta chains from one sample sequenced in a study of shared clonotypes between healthy human individuals. The repertoire was sequenced with immunoSEQ multiplex PCR; TCRdb's copy has only in-frame clones and lacks some. The data show around 2.5 million clones, 80% to 95% seen once. Sample: naive CD4+ T cells from PBMCs. The subset: CD45RA+ positively selected. These receptors were obtained from a man aged 18-30 years in good health. Some clones in this sample may be carry-over from other donors' samples.

The chain couples TRBV28 to TRBJ2-7; TRBD1 matches 10 bases. The CDR3 runs 14 residues. With 5 bases clipped from V and 4 bases from J, the junction kept 5 bases outside the gene matches. The V gene's germline CDR1 is MDHEN and CDR2 SYDVKM. CDR3 nucleotides: TGTGCCAGCAGTAACCGGGACAGGGGTTACGAGCAGTACTTC. As protein: CASSNRDRGYEQYF.

CDR3 sequence reads: CASSPDGVSYEQYF. The DNA for the CDR3 is TGTGCCAGCAGCCCTGATGGGGTTTCCTACGAGCAGTACTTC. The chain recombines TRBV9 with TRBJ2-7; D is ambiguous. V was cut by 4 bases and J by 1 base, with 12 bases left in between. The CDR3 runs 14 residues. The V gene's germline CDR1 is SGDLS and CDR2 YYNGEE.

The V call is TRBV2, the J call TRBJ1-5; D call uncertain. Trimming removed 4 bases from V and 4 bases from J, with 14 bases in between. Germline lookup yields CDR1 SNHLY and CDR2 FYNNEI. There are 15 residues in the CDR3. The CDR3 sequence is CASSALGVRNQPQHF. CDR3 coding DNA: TGTGCCAGCAGTGCCTTGGGAGTACGGAATCAGCCCCAGCATTTT.

This chain joins TRBV9 and TRBJ2-1; a possible D gene is TRBD2 (5 bases). Per germline, CDR1 SGDLS and CDR2 YYNGEE. Deletions cut 0 bases from V and 0 bases from J, with 16 bases between. The length of the CDR3 is 18 residues. CDR3 amino acids: CASSVVRGADLSYNEQFF. Here the CDR3 DNA reads TGTGCCAGCAGCGTAGTTCGGGGAGCGGACCTCTCCTACAATGAGCAGTTCTTC.

As to this clone: The identical CDR3 is also encoded by other nucleotide sequences in the sample. The chain couples TRBV12-5 to TRBJ2-1; D unclear. V gave up 2 bases and J gave up 5 bases, with 1 base separating them. Germline lookup yields CDR1 LGHNT and CDR2 FRNRAP. The CDR3 sequence is 11 residues long. The CDR3 coding sequence is TGTGCTAGTGGTTTGAACAATGAGCAGTTCTTC. This encodes CASGLNNEQFF.

A word on this clone: An end of the junction does not agree with germline; a read error may underlie this. The same CDR3 also results from other DNA sequences found in this sample. This chain uses TRBV6-6 with TRBJ2-5, with 7 bases identical to TRBD1. This CDR3 region has 14 residues. Per the germline V gene, CDR1 is MNHNY and CDR2 is SVGAGI (reference sequence). In nucleotides, the CDR3 is TGCGCCAGCAGTTACCCAGGGACAGAGGGGACCCAGTACTTC. It codes for CASSYPGTEGTQYF.

This clone was recorded once. The chain links TRBV5-4 to TRBJ1-2; TRBD1 might be the D (5 bases). Germline V gives CDR1 SGHNT, CDR2 YYREEE (reference sequence). The V end was cut by 4 bases, the J end by 4 bases, with 8 bases between. This CDR3 spans 12 amino acids. Here the CDR3 DNA reads TGTGCCAGCAGCCCTCAGGGCTATGGCTACACCTTC. Protein: CASSPQGYGYTF.

This chain links TRBV4-2 with TRBJ2-2, with 7 positions matching TRBD1. This CDR3 contains 16 residues. V trimming: 1 base; J trimming: 7 bases; junction bases outside the gene matches: 9. Germline V lookup: CDR1 LGHNA, CDR2 YNFKEQ. The CDR3 reads CASSQADREIDGELFF. The CDR3 nucleotides are TGTGCCAGCAGCCAAGCAGACAGGGAGATAGACGGGGAGCTGTTTTTT.

V usage is TRBV11-2 and J usage is TRBJ2-3; tentative D call: TRBD2 (6 bases). CDR1 SGHAT and CDR2 FQNNGV come from the germline V gene. The CDR3 totals 17 residues. The V end was cut by 5 bases, the J end by 1 base, with 19 bases between. CDR3 in DNA: TGTGCCAGCAGCCCCCATGGCCTAGCGATTCGCACAGATACGCAGTATTTT. Translating gives CASSPHGLAIRTDTQYF.

This chain connects TRBV19 to TRBJ1-1; D ambiguous. CDR1 and CDR2 from the germline V gene are LNHDA and SQIVND (reference sequence). CDR3 size: 13 residues. Trimming shortened V by 5 bases and J by 3 bases, and 10 bases separated the two germline ends. The CDR3 reads CASSLNLDTEAFF. The CDR3 DNA follows: TGTGCCAGTAGTCTCAACCTCGACACTGAAGCTTTCTTT.

The V and J genes are TRBV30 and TRBJ2-7; 7 nucleotides align to TRBD1. V lost 3 bases to trimming and J lost 1 base; unmatched junction nucleotides: 3. CDR1 GTSNPN and CDR2 SVGIG come from the germline V gene (reference sequence). The CDR3 totals 13 residues. The CDR3 spells CAWRQGPSYEQYF. CDR3 in DNA: TGTGCCTGGAGACAGGGGCCATCCTACGAGCAGTACTTC.

The rearrangement links TRBV28 to TRBJ1-5, with 10 bases lining up with TRBD1. CDR3 length: 16 residues. The ends lost 6 bases at V and 6 bases at J; junction bases unmatched: 11. CDR1 and CDR2 (germline): MDHEN, SYDVKM. The CDR3 is CASSDNRDRGRQPQHF. The CDR3 DNA reads TGTGCCAGCAGCGACAACCGGGACAGGGGCCGTCAGCCCCAGCATTTT.

The rearrangement uses TRBV11-2 and TRBJ2-3; no clear D gene. In germline, CDR1 is SGHAT, CDR2 FQNNGV. V was clipped by 7 bases and J by 14 bases, with 16 bases between them. This CDR3 has 11 amino acids. This CDR3 reads CASTDRSRVYF. In DNA form, the CDR3 reads TGTGCCAGCACTGACCGATCCCGAGTGTATTTT.

A note on this clone: Other nucleotide sequences from this sample produce the same CDR3. The gene calls are TRBV5-4 and TRBJ2-7; D might be TRBD2 (5 bases). V dropped 3 bases and J dropped 2 bases, with 12 bases sitting between them. The CDR3 consists of 14 residues. CDR1 is SGHNT and CDR2 is YYREEE in the germline V gene (reference sequence). The CDR3 protein is CASSSRDGTYEQYF. The DNA for the CDR3 is TGTGCCAGCAGCTCTCGTGACGGGACCTACGAGCAGTACTTC.

V usage is TRBV5-1 and J usage is TRBJ1-1; 8 bases are shared with TRBD1. Germline V CDR1 and CDR2: SGHRS, YFSETQ. The CDR3 spans 15 residues. V shed 4 bases and J 4 bases; nucleotides not matched to a gene: 9. The DNA for the CDR3 is TGCGCCAGCAGCCCCGCTGGACAGGGTGGCACTGAAGCTTTCTTT. Translated, it gives CASSPAGQGGTEAFF.

V is TRBV4-1 and J is TRBJ1-5; D gene unclear. This CDR3 spans 15 amino acids. Trimming took off 0 bases at V and 7 bases at J, with 13 bases between the two ends. The germline gives CDR1 MGHRA, CDR2 YSYEKL. CDR3 in amino acids: CASSQEPQAAQPQHF. CDR3 in DNA: TGCGCCAGCAGCCAAGAACCGCAGGCGGCGCAGCCCCAGCATTTT.

This chain links TRBV29-1 with TRBJ2-5; a weak D match, TRBD2 (6 bases). This CDR3 spans 14 amino acids. V was pared by 6 bases and J by 5 bases, with 19 bases between. The germline gives CDR1 SQVTM, CDR2 ANQGSEA. The CDR3 protein is CSVAGTLTPETQYF. The CDR3 DNA is TGCAGCGTAGCCGGGACTCTGACCCCGGAGACCCAGTACTTC.

The rearrangement links TRBV19 to TRBJ2-6; D not resolved. The CDR3 loop spans 16 amino acids. The germline gives CDR1 LNHDA, CDR2 SQIVND (reference sequence). V was pared by 6 bases and J by 4 bases, with 16 bases between. CDR3 sequence: CASRPLGGGGANVLTF. The CDR3 DNA reads TGTGCCAGTAGGCCCCTGGGCGGTGGCGGGGCCAACGTCCTGACTTTC. Looking up the rest from reference TRBV19 and TRBJ2-6 gives the full variable domain: DGGITQSPKYLFRKEGQNVTLSCEQNLNHDAMYWYRQDPGQGLRLIYYSQIVNDFQKGDIAEGYSVSREKKESFPLTVTSAQKNPTAFYLCASRPLGGGGANVLTFGAGSRLTVL.